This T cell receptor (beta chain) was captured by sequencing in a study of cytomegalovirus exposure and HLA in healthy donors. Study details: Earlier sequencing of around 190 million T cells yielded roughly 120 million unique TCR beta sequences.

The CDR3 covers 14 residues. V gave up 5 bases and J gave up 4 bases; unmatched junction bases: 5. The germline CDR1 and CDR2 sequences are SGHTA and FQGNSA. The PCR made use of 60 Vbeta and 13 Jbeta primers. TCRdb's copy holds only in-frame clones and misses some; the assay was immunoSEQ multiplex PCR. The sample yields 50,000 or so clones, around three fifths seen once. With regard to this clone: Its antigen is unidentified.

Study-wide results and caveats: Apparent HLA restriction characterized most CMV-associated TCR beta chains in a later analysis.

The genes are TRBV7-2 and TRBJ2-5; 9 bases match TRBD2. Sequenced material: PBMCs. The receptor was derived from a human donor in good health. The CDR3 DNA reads TGTGCCAGCAGCATACCGGGACTAGCAGAGACCCAGTACTTC. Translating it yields CASSIPGLAETQYF.